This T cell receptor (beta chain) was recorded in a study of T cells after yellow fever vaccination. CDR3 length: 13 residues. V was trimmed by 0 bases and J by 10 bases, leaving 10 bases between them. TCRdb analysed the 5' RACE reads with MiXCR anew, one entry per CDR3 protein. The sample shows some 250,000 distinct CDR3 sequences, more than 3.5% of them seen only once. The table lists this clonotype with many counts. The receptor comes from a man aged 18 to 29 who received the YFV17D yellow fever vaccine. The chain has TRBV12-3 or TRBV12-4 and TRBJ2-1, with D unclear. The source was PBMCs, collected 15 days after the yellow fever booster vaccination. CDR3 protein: CASSLASSGEQFF. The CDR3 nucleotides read TGTGCCAGCAGTTTAGCGTCGAGTGGGGAGCAGTTCTTC.